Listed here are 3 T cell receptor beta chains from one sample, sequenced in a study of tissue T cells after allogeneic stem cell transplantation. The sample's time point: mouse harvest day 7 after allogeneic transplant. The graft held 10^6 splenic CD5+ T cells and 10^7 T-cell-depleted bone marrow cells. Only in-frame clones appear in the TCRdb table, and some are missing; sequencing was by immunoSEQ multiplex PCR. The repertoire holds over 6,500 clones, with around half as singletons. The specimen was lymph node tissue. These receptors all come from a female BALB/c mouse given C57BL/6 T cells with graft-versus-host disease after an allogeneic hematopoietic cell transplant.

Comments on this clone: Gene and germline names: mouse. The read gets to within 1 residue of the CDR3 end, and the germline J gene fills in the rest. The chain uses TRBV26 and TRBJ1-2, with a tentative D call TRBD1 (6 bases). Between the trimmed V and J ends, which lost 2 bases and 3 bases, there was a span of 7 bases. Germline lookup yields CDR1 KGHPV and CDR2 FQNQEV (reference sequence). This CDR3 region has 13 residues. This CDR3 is CASSLTGYSDYTF. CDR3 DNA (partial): TGTGCCAGCAGTCTGACAGGGTACTCCGACTACACC.

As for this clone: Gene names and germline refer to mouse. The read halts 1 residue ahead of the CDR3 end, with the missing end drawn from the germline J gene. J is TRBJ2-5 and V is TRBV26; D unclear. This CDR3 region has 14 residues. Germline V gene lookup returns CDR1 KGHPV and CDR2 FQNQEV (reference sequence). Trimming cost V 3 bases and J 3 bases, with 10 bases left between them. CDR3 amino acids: CASSLETAQDTQYF. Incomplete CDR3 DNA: TGTGCCAGCAGTCTAGAAACAGCTCAAGACACCCAGTAC.

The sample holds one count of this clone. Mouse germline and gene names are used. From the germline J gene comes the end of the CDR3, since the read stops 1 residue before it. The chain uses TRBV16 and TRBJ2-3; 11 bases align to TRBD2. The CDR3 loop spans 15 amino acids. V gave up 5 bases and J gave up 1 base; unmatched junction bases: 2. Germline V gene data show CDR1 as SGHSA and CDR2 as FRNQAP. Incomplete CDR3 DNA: TGTGCAAGCAGCCCGACTGGGGGGGGTGCAGAAACGCTGTAT. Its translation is CASSPTGGGAETLY. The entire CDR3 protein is CASSPTGGGAETLYF.